The 17 T cell receptor beta chains given below trace back to one sample, sequenced in a study of T cells and Merkel cell carcinoma outcomes. Sequencing used immunoSEQ multiplex PCR; TCRdb keeps in-frame clones, though not all of them. The data contain 8,500 to 10,000 clones, around 84% of them singletons. The sequencing sample was made of tumor tissue from Merkel cell carcinoma. The receptors were sampled from a human donor with Merkel cell carcinoma.

The chain uses TRBV7-6 and TRBJ2-7, with 8 bases fitting TRBD1. Germline V gives CDR1 SGHVS, CDR2 FNYEAQ. The ends lost 0 bases at V and 3 bases at J; junction bases unmatched: 13. CDR3 length equals 18 residues. In nucleotides, the CDR3 is TGTGCCAGCAGCTTAGCGGCAGGGGGCCACAGGGGACTCTACGAGCAGTACTTC. The encoded protein is CASSLAAGGHRGLYEQYF.

The rearrangement uses TRBV7-9 and TRBJ2-3; tentatively, D is TRBD2 (6 bases). The CDR3 spans 14 residues. The ends were cut back, 5 bases at V and 6 bases at J, with 15 bases in the middle. Germline assignment: CDR1 SEHNR and CDR2 FQNEAQ (reference sequence). CDR3 DNA: TGTGCCAGCAGCAGGGACTCAGTTCTGGATACGCAGTATTTT. It is translated as CASSRDSVLDTQYF.

The V and J genes are TRBV6-5 and TRBJ1-6; D unclear. The V and J ends lost 6 bases and 9 bases respectively, with 9 bases between them. The CDR3 has 12 amino acids. Germline assignment: CDR1 MNHEY and CDR2 SVGAGI. This chain's CDR3 is CASRQESSPLHF. The CDR3 DNA reads TGTGCCAGCAGGCAAGAAAGTTCACCCCTCCACTTT.

As concerns this clone: This CDR3 is also generated by other DNA sequences in the sample. The chain has TRBV18 and TRBJ1-5, with 7 bases lining up with TRBD1. Germline loops: CDR1 KGHSH, CDR2 LQKENI. CDR3 length equals 14 residues. V trimming: 3 bases; J trimming: 4 bases; junction bases outside the gene matches: 3. CDR3 bases: TGTGCCAGCTCACCCGGGACAGTTAATCAGCCCCAGCATTTT. Protein product: CASSPGTVNQPQHF.

This clone was detected once. The DNA of the CDR3 is TGCGCCAGCAGCCCCCGGGGGCGTGGTAAGAACCCCTACGAGCAGTACTTC. Translation gives CASSPRGRGKNPYEQYF. This chain uses TRBV4-1 with TRBJ2-7; D may correspond to TRBD1 or TRBD2 (6 bases each). V dropped 4 bases and J dropped 2 bases, with 21 bases sitting between them. The CDR3 runs to 17 residues. CDR1 MGHRA and CDR2 YSYEKL come from the germline V gene.

In its sample, this clone was seen a few times. The V call is TRBV19, the J call TRBJ2-1, with D perhaps matching TRBD2 (5 bases). Trimming stripped 1 base from V and 14 bases from J, with 18 bases between. Germline V gene lookup returns CDR1 LNHDA and CDR2 SQIVND (reference sequence). The length of the CDR3 is 14 residues. DNA for the CDR3: TGTGCCAGTAGTATAGGTTCGGGATTTGAGTCGGAGTTCTTC. It codes for CASSIGSGFESEFF.

In this sample, this clone turned up a few times. This chain uses TRBV7-9 with TRBJ2-6; unclear D gene. CDR1 and CDR2 from the germline V gene are SEHNR and FQNEAQ (reference sequence). Deletions cut 6 bases from V and 1 base from J, with 1 base between. The CDR3 is made up of 12 amino acids. Here the CDR3 reads CASSSGANVLTF. The CDR3, as DNA: TGTGCCAGCAGTTCTGGGGCCAACGTCCTGACTTTC.

The V and J genes are TRBV7-6 and TRBJ1-1; 10 bases align to TRBD1. This CDR3 has 18 amino acids. Germline lookup yields CDR1 SGHVS and CDR2 FNYEAQ. After removal of 5 bases from V and 3 bases from J, the junction contained 15 bases not matched to a gene. The CDR3 nucleotides read TGTGCCAGCAGCCGACTTGGACAGGGGGTGGGCAAGGACACTGAAGCTTTCTTT. It yields the protein CASSRLGQGVGKDTEAFF.

The rearrangement joins TRBV28 to TRBJ1-2; 8 bases line up with TRBD1. The germline CDR1 and CDR2 sequences are MDHEN and SYDVKM. This CDR3 spans 15 amino acids. The trim removed 5 bases at V and 3 bases at J, leaving 8 bases unmatched. This chain's CDR3 is CASSAPGQGDYGYTF. CDR3 nucleotides: TGTGCCAGCAGTGCCCCCGGACAGGGCGACTATGGCTACACCTTC.

The V and J genes are TRBV10-3 and TRBJ2-7, with D perhaps matching TRBD2 (5 bases). There are 13 residues in the CDR3. The V and J ends lost 6 bases and 0 bases respectively, with 9 bases between them. Germline V gene data show CDR1 as ENHRY and CDR2 as SYGVKD. The CDR3 loop reads CAIRAGGSYEQYF. For the CDR3, the DNA is TGTGCCATCAGGGCGGGTGGCTCCTACGAGCAGTACTTC.

The rearrangement uses TRBV12-5 and TRBJ1-2; 7 bases map to TRBD1. There are 15 residues in the CDR3. The J segment lost 2 bases and the V segment lost 4 bases, leaving 7 bases of the junction unmatched. CDR1 is LGHNT and CDR2 is FRNRAP in the germline V gene. CDR3 region: CASGSTQGKNYGYTF. In DNA, the CDR3 is TGTGCTAGTGGTTCAACACAGGGGAAAAACTATGGCTACACCTTC.

The genes are TRBV19 and TRBJ1-4, with a tentative D call TRBD1 (5 bases). The CDR3 has 13 residues. V dropped 4 bases and J dropped 7 bases, with 10 bases sitting between them. The germline V gene has CDR1 LNHDA and CDR2 SQIVND (reference sequence). CDR3 region: CASSTGRSEKLFF. CDR3 nucleotide sequence: TGTGCCAGTAGTACAGGGCGGAGTGAAAAACTGTTTTTT. The whole variable domain, filled in from reference TRBV19 and TRBJ1-4, reads DGGITQSPKYLFRKEGQNVTLSCEQNLNHDAMYWYRQDPGQGLRLIYYSQIVNDFQKGDIAEGYSVSREKKESFPLTVTSAQKNPTAFYLCASSTGRSEKLFFGSGTQLSVL.

The chain combines TRBV5-4 with TRBJ2-3; the match to TRBD2 covers 12 bases. CDR3 size: 17 residues. Unmatched junction bases numbered 10, after V lost 2 bases and J lost 6 bases. Germline CDR1 is SGHNT and CDR2 is YYREEE (reference sequence). The CDR3 sequence is CASSFGSSGGARDTQYF. The CDR3 coding sequence is TGTGCCAGCAGCTTTGGGTCTAGCGGGGGGGCCAGGGATACGCAGTATTTT.

The chain couples TRBV28 to TRBJ1-1; D is unresolved. The V end lost 7 bases, the J end lost 4 bases, and 7 bases lay between the germline ends. The CDR3 spans 11 residues. In germline, CDR1 is MDHEN, CDR2 SYDVKM. The CDR3 DNA is TGTGCCAGCACGGGCTTCACTGAAGCTTTCTTT. This codes for CASTGFTEAFF. The full variable domain, completed using reference TRBV28 and TRBJ1-1, is DVKVTQSSRYLVKRTGEKVFLECVQDMDHENMFWYRQDPGLGLRLIYFSYDVKMKEKGDIPEGYSVSREKKERFSLILESASTNQTSMYLCASTGFTEAFFGQGTRLTVV.

The chain joins TRBV7-9 to TRBJ2-7; 16 bases align to TRBD2. Trimming cost V 5 bases and J 4 bases; bases outside gene matches: 5. CDR3 length: 16 amino acids. Germline V lookup: CDR1 SEHNR, CDR2 FQNEAQ (reference sequence). As DNA, the CDR3 is TGTGCCAGCAGCCCGGGACTAGCGGGGGGGCTGTACGAGCAGTACTTC. This sequence encodes CASSPGLAGGLYEQYF.

This sequence joins TRBV5-1 and TRBJ1-6, with D perhaps TRBD1 (5 bases). The germline CDR1 and CDR2 sequences are SGHRS and YFSETQ. This CDR3 is built from 16 residues. Trimming shortened V by 2 bases and J by 0 bases, and 9 bases separated the two germline ends. The CDR3 loop is CASSFVGGSYNSPLHF. For the CDR3, the DNA is TGCGCCAGCAGCTTTGTGGGGGGCTCCTATAATTCACCCCTCCACTTT.

The chain joins TRBV11-3 to TRBJ2-5; 7 nucleotides align to TRBD1. In germline, CDR1 is SGHNT, CDR2 YENEEA. The CDR3 covers 15 residues. J gave up 0 bases and V 5 bases, and 6 bases lay outside the gene matches. The CDR3 nucleotides are TGTGCCAGCAGCCCCGGGGACAGCAACCAAGAGACCCAGTACTTC. It is translated as CASSPGDSNQETQYF.